What follows are 2 T cell receptor beta chains derived from one specimen sequenced in a study of T-cell memory formation after mild COVID-19. TCRdb independently ran MiXCR on the 5' RACE reads; one entry per CDR3 protein. The table includes fewer than 150,000 distinct CDR3 sequences, roughly 20% detected once. The material sequenced was PBMCs or a T cell subset sorted from them (not recorded which). Receptor source: a man aged 18 to 29 who had mild COVID-19 (a few samples of this study predate the infection). Cell type and time point are not known.

The V and J genes are TRBV7-9 and TRBJ1-1; 7 nucleotides line up with TRBD1. Germline V gives CDR1 SEHNR, CDR2 FQNEAQ (reference sequence). This CDR3 has 15 residues. V shed 4 bases and J 1 base; nucleotides not matched to a gene: 6. The CDR3 DNA is TGTGCCAGCAGCTCGCCCGGGACAGCGAACACTGAAGCTTTCTTT. It yields the protein CASSSPGTANTEAFF. Full variable domain (missing parts from reference TRBV7-9 and TRBJ1-1): DTGVSQNPRHKITKRGQNVTFRCDPISEHNRLYWYRQTLGQGPEFLTYFQNEAQLEKSRLLSDRFSAERPKGSFSTLEIQRTEQGDSAMYLCASSSPGTANTEAFFGQGTRLTVV.

In DNA, the CDR3 is TGTGCCAGCAGCTGGGATTTGGGAAACACCATATATTTT. Protein: CASSWDLGNTIYF. J is TRBJ1-3 and V is TRBV12-3 or TRBV12-4; D uncertain. The CDR3 length is 13 residues. The V end lost 6 bases, the J end lost 4 bases, and 10 bases lay between the germline ends.